This T cell receptor (beta chain) was recorded in a study of cytomegalovirus exposure and HLA in healthy donors. Study-wide points: When presence/absence was analysed, sequencing depth was taken to be roughly uniform across donors. A later analysis reportedly found that, within productive TCRs, an Asian-associated ancestry cluster had fewer N-insertions than the mean observed across the roughly 700 donors.

A word on this clone: The antigen remains unidentified.

Germline V gene lookup returns CDR1 SGDLS and CDR2 YYNGEE. V lost 3 bases to trimming and J lost 6 bases; unmatched junction nucleotides: 4. This CDR3 comprises 13 residues. Primers included in the PCR were 60 Vbeta and 13 Jbeta primers. Source study methods: Later, 65 million to 85 million unique TCR beta chains were counted in an analysis, and some 9.9 million of them were shared. The protocol was immunoSEQ multiplex PCR, while the TCRdb copy is restricted to in-frame clones and leaves out a portion. The DNA gave D and trimming, while V, J and clone size come from that table. The table has 140,000 or so clones, approximately 65% seen once; the top ten hold approximately 6.5%.

The sequenced material came from PBMCs. V is TRBV9 and J is TRBJ1-2; 8 bases agree with TRBD1. This TCR was sampled from an older woman in good health and CMV-seronegative. The CDR3 bases are TGTGCCAGCAGCGCGCAGGGGGCGCATGGCTACACCTTC. Amino acid sequence: CASSAQGAHGYTF. The full variable domain, with the rest looked up from reference TRBV9 and TRBJ1-2, is DSGVTQTPKHLITATGQRVTLRCSPRSGDLSVYWYQQSLDQGLQFLIQYYNGEERAKGNILERFSAQQFPDLHSELNLSSLELGDSALYFCASSAQGAHGYTFGSGTRLTVV.